The T cell receptor (beta chain) described here comes from a study of vaccination and CD4 T cells after COVID-19. Comments on this clonotype: The antigen remains undetermined.

Sequenced with the Oncomine TCR Beta short-read assay was DNA taken from cultured CD4+ T cells. Each CDR3 protein gets one entry after TCRdb re-called the PCR reads with MiXCR. The sample gives 25,000 to 30,000 distinct CDR3 sequences, 41% of which show up once; more than 4.5% is in the top ten. CDR3 length equals 14 residues. Per the germline V gene, CDR1 is DFQATT and CDR2 is SNEGSKA (reference sequence). With V trimmed by 6 bases and J by 1 base, 6 bases remained unmatched. Regarding time point: late sampling 161 to 241 days after vaccination in a few convalescent patients. Treatment here: approximately nine-day PBMC culture with coronavirus spike peptide pools or control peptides (ViraFEST assay).

The TCR comes from a human donor who had recovered from COVID-19. The starting material was CD4+ T cells from blood, cultured in vitro, obtained about 7 months after SARS-CoV-2 vaccination. The chain uses TRBV20-1 and TRBJ2-7; 10 positions match TRBD1. CDR3 bases: TGCAGTGCAGACCGACAGGGGGCATCCTACGAGCAGTACTTC. Residues: CSADRQGASYEQYF.